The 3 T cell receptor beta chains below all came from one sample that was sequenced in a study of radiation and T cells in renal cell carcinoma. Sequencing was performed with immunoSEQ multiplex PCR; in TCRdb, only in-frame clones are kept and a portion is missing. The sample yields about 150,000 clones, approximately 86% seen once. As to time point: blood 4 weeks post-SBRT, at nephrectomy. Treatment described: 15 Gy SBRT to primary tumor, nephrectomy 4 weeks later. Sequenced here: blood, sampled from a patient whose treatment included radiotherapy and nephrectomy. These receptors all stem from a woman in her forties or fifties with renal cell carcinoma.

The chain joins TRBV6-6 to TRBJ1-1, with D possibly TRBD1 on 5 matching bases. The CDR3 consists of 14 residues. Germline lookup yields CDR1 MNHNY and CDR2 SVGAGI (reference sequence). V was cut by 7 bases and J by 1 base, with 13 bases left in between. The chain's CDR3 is CASTTAGENTEAFF. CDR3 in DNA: TGTGCCAGCACCACTGCGGGGGAGAACACTGAAGCTTTCTTT.

In nucleotides, the CDR3 is TGTGCCAGCACGGCAGGACAGGGAGCGTCAGATACGCAGTATTTT. Protein sequence: CASTAGQGASDTQYF. V usage is TRBV25-1 and J usage is TRBJ2-3, with 8 bases that match TRBD1. Trimming removed 7 bases from V and 4 bases from J; junction bases left unmatched: 10. The germline gives CDR1 MGHDK, CDR2 SYGVNS. CDR3 length: 15 amino acids.

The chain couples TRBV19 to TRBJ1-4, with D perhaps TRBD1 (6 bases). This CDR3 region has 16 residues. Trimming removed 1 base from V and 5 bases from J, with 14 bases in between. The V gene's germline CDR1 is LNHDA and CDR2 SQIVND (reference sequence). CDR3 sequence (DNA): TGTGCCAGTAGTATAGGCTCCGGACAGTGGAATGAAAAACTGTTTTTT. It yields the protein CASSIGSGQWNEKLFF.